These 30 T cell receptor beta chains were sequenced from one sample in a study of PD-1 blockade in classical Hodgkin lymphoma. Relapse after autologous stem cell transplantation occurred in every patient, and brentuximab vedotin exposure varied. Sequencing used immunoSEQ multiplex PCR; TCRdb keeps in-frame clones, though not all of them. The data contain tens of thousands of clones, 89% of them singletons. This material consisted of peripheral blood mononuclear cells (PBMCs), taken at baseline. Receptors originate from a human donor with classical Hodgkin lymphoma.

This clone has only one observation. The rearrangement links TRBV4-1 to TRBJ1-2; 7 nucleotides match TRBD1. J lost 0 bases, V lost 4 bases, and 14 bases had no gene match. The germline CDR1 and CDR2 sequences are MGHRA and YSYEKL. The CDR3 runs to 18 residues. This CDR3 is CASSPGTVFGGSNYGYTF. CDR3 DNA sequence: TGCGCCAGCAGCCCCGGGACAGTCTTTGGGGGTTCTAACTATGGCTACACCTTC.

The chain carries TRBV27 and TRBJ1-2; TRBD1 is a possible D gene (5 bases). Germline CDR1 is MNHEY and CDR2 is SMNVEV (reference sequence). Trimming shortened V by 3 bases and J by 7 bases, and 18 bases separated the two germline ends. This CDR3 region has 15 residues. The CDR3 protein is CASSFGVGRIAGYTF. The CDR3 nucleotides are TGTGCCAGCAGTTTTGGTGTGGGGCGCATAGCTGGCTACACCTTC.

V is TRBV2 and J is TRBJ2-2; D not certain. V gave up 1 base and J gave up 7 bases, with 10 bases separating them. Germline CDR1 is SNHLY and CDR2 is FYNNEI. The length of the CDR3 is 14 residues. The CDR3 DNA reads as TGTGCCAGCAGTGAAGTCGACCTGGGCGGGGAGCTGTTTTTT. Protein sequence: CASSEVDLGGELFF.

The chain combines TRBV7-2 with TRBJ2-7, with D perhaps TRBD1 (6 bases). Germline V CDR1 and CDR2: SGHTA, FQGNSA. With 8 bases removed from V and 1 base from J, the gap between germline ends came to 9 bases. The CDR3 length is 12 residues. DNA for the CDR3: TGTGCCAGCGGCAGGGGATCCTACGAGCAGTACTTC. Its translation is CASGRGSYEQYF.

The V and J genes are TRBV2 and TRBJ2-5; D is unclear. Germline V CDR1 and CDR2: SNHLY, FYNNEI. V was cut by 7 bases and J by 3 bases, with 3 bases left in between. The length of the CDR3 is 10 residues. The CDR3 nucleotides read TGTGCCAGCACCGAAGAGACCCAGTACTTC. This gives the protein CASTEETQYF.

This chain joins TRBV19 and TRBJ2-7, with 7 bases identical to TRBD2. Germline-derived CDR1 and CDR2 are LNHDA and SQIVND (reference sequence). CDR3 length equals 16 residues. Trimming took 1 base from V and 0 from J; bases not matched to a gene: 6. CDR3 coding DNA: TGTGCCAGTAGTATAGGGGAGGGCAGCTACTCCTACGAGCAGTACTTC. Its protein is CASSIGEGSYSYEQYF.

V and J are TRBV11-2 and TRBJ1-1; 7 nucleotides match TRBD1. The CDR3 sequence is 14 residues long. CDR1 and CDR2 from the germline V gene are SGHAT and FQNNGV. J lost 0 bases, V lost 4 bases, and 2 bases had no gene match. The CDR3 DNA reads TGTGCCAGCAGCTCCACAGGGGTGAACACTGAAGCTTTCTTT. Protein sequence: CASSSTGVNTEAFF.

This chain uses TRBV5-6 with TRBJ1-2, with a weak D call TRBD1 (6 bases). Germline lookup yields CDR1 SGHDT and CDR2 YYEEEE. CDR3 length: 14 amino acids. Trimming pared 3 bases from V and 7 bases from J, leaving 16 bases between. CDR3 loop: CASSWRGAQFGYTF. The CDR3 region has the DNA TGTGCCAGCAGCTGGCGGGGGGCACAATTTGGCTACACCTTC.

The genes are TRBV10-1 and TRBJ1-3, with D uncertain. CDR1 is WNHNN, CDR2 SYGVQD, per germline (reference sequence). This CDR3 is 15 amino acids long. Trimming removed 2 bases from V and 2 bases from J, with 10 bases in between. CDR3 in DNA: TGCGCCAGCAGTGAGAACTCTCTTCCTGGAAACACCATATATTTT. Residues: CASSENSLPGNTIYF.

The rearrangement links TRBV5-5 to TRBJ2-2; possibly TRBD1 for D (6 bases). The germline V and J ends were trimmed by 4 bases and 2 bases, with 12 bases remaining between them. The CDR3 has 15 residues. Germline V gene sequence: CDR1 SGHKS, CDR2 YYEKEE (reference sequence). The CDR3 DNA follows: TGTGCCAGCAGCCGGACAGAGTCTAACACCGGGGAGCTGTTTTTT. Protein sequence: CASSRTESNTGELFF.

The rearrangement links TRBV2 to TRBJ1-1, with 7 bases aligning to TRBD1. This CDR3 is built from 17 residues. Unmatched junction bases numbered 15, after V lost 7 bases and J lost 1 base. Germline CDR1 SNHLY, CDR2 FYNNEI. This chain's CDR3 is CASTVLDRRSRNTEAFF. The CDR3 coding sequence is TGTGCCAGCACGGTACTGGACAGGCGAAGCAGGAACACTGAAGCTTTCTTT.

The chain uses TRBV6-6 and TRBJ2-7; a weak D match, TRBD1 (5 bases). The V and J ends lost 4 bases and 4 bases respectively, with 8 bases between them. Germline CDR1 MNHNY, CDR2 SVGAGI (reference sequence). This CDR3 spans 12 amino acids. The chain's CDR3 is CASSSDSYEQYF. DNA of the CDR3: TGTGCCAGCAGTTCTGACAGTTACGAGCAGTACTTC.

This clone was found a few times. V is TRBV10-2 and J is TRBJ1-1; D unclear. Per germline, CDR1 WSHSY and CDR2 SAAADI. The germline V and J ends were trimmed by 8 bases and 2 bases, with 12 bases remaining between them. The CDR3 runs 13 residues. Here the CDR3 reads CASGGPSNTEAFF. In DNA form, the CDR3 reads TGCGCCAGCGGAGGGCCTTCAAACACTGAAGCTTTCTTT.

The CDR3 DNA reads as TGTGCCAGCAGCGTAGGGGGACTAGCGGGCTCCTACGAGCAGTACTTC. Protein product: CASSVGGLAGSYEQYF. The rearrangement links TRBV9 to TRBJ2-7; TRBD2 aligns across 12 bases. Germline CDR1 SGDLS, CDR2 YYNGEE. Trimming removed 0 bases from V and 0 bases from J; junction bases left unmatched: 1. This CDR3 comprises 16 residues.

J is TRBJ1-3 and V is TRBV18; 8 bases agree with TRBD1. The trim removed 6 bases at V and 3 bases at J, leaving 4 bases unmatched. CDR1 is KGHSH and CDR2 is LQKENI in the germline V gene. The CDR3 contains 14 residues. CDR3 residues: CASSGTGIGNTIYF. The CDR3 region has the DNA TGTGCCAGCTCTGGGACAGGAATTGGAAACACCATATATTTT.

The rearrangement links TRBV7-2 to TRBJ1-2, with TRBD1 identical over 9 bases. Germline V gives CDR1 SGHTA, CDR2 FQGNSA. V lost 5 bases and J lost 2; bases outside the gene matches: 3. The CDR3 extends over 14 amino acids. The CDR3 nucleotides read TGTGCCAGCAGCCGGGACAGGGTGAACTATGGCTACACCTTC. As protein: CASSRDRVNYGYTF. The complete variable domain, with remaining parts taken from reference TRBV7-2 and TRBJ1-2, reads GAGVSQSPSNKVTEKGKDVELRCDPISGHTALYWYRQSLGQGLEFLIYFQGNSAPDKSGLPSDRFSAERTGGSVSTLTIQRTQQEDSAVYLCASSRDRVNYGYTFGSGTRLTVV.

The genes are TRBV6-6 and TRBJ2-7, with 14 bases aligning to TRBD2. Germline V gene sequence: CDR1 MNHNY, CDR2 SVGAGI (reference sequence). J gave up 6 bases and V 5 bases, and 6 bases lay outside the gene matches. The CDR3 contains 15 residues. CDR3 amino acids: CASSGGTSGGLEQYF. DNA for the CDR3: TGTGCCAGCAGTGGGGGGACTAGCGGGGGTCTCGAGCAGTACTTC.

The chain combines TRBV27 with TRBJ2-3; the match to TRBD2 covers 9 bases. The CDR3 is 14 residues long. Trimming removed 7 bases from V and 2 bases from J; junction bases left unmatched: 4. Germline values: CDR1 MNHEY, CDR2 SMNVEV (reference sequence). CDR3 protein: CASKLAGPTDTQYF. In DNA form, the CDR3 reads TGTGCCAGCAAGCTAGCGGGGCCCACAGATACGCAGTATTTT.

The chain joins TRBV10-2 to TRBJ2-7, with 10 bases aligning to TRBD1. This CDR3 is built from 16 residues. V lost 4 bases to trimming and J lost 4 bases; unmatched junction nucleotides: 10. Germline assignment: CDR1 WSHSY and CDR2 SAAADI. The CDR3 spells CASSGRDRGRIYEQYF. The CDR3 DNA reads as TGCGCCAGCAGTGGCCGGGACAGGGGTCGTATTTACGAGCAGTACTTC.

The gene calls are TRBV5-8 and TRBJ1-2; no clear D gene. The CDR3 sequence is 12 residues long. Germline CDR1 is SGHTS and CDR2 is YDEGEE. The V end was cut by 0 bases, the J end by 6 bases, with 6 bases between. CDR3 coding DNA: TGTGCCAGCAGCTTGGTGGTGGATGGCTACACCTTC. It codes for CASSLVVDGYTF.

This clone was seen a single time. This rearrangement joins TRBV5-1 to TRBJ1-3; 10 bases match TRBD1. Germline V gives CDR1 SGHRS, CDR2 YFSETQ. The CDR3 spans 13 residues. J was trimmed by 8 bases and V by 3 bases; bases with no gene match: 2. For the CDR3, the DNA is TGCGCCAGCAGCTGGACAGGGGGGGACACCATATATTTT. Its protein product is CASSWTGGDTIYF. The full variable domain, its missing parts supplied by reference TRBV5-1 and TRBJ1-3, is KAGVTQTPRYLIKTRGQQVTLSCSPISGHRSVSWYQQTPGQGLQFLFEYFSETQRNKGNFPGRFSGRQFSNSRSEMNVSTLELGDSALYLCASSWTGGDTIYFGEGSWLTVV.

The rearrangement joins TRBV7-8 to TRBJ1-2, with D possibly matching TRBD1 (6 bases). CDR3 size: 14 residues. Per germline, CDR1 SGHVS and CDR2 FQNEAQ. Trimming cost V 5 bases and J 4 bases, with 14 bases left between them. In nucleotides, the CDR3 is TGTGCCAGCAGCCCAGGGGTTCTCGGCTATGGCTACACCTTC. This translates into CASSPGVLGYGYTF.

V gene TRBV5-1 combines with J gene TRBJ1-2; D remains unclear. The CDR3 runs to 14 residues. CDR1 and CDR2 from the germline V gene are SGHRS and YFSETQ. V was shortened by 4 bases and J by 0 bases, with 10 bases between the two germline ends. The CDR3 bases are TGCGCCAGCAGCATGACAAATTCTAACTATGGCTACACCTTC. Its protein is CASSMTNSNYGYTF. Full variable domain (missing parts from reference TRBV5-1 and TRBJ1-2): KAGVTQTPRYLIKTRGQQVTLSCSPISGHRSVSWYQQTPGQGLQFLFEYFSETQRNKGNFPGRFSGRQFSNSRSEMNVSTLELGDSALYLCASSMTNSNYGYTFGSGTRLTVV.

The rearrangement links TRBV19 to TRBJ1-5; no clear D. CDR1 LNHDA and CDR2 SQIVND come from the germline V gene (reference sequence). The CDR3 contains 12 residues. Trimming removed 11 bases from V and 1 base from J, with 9 bases in between. CDR3 loop: CAAAASNQPQHF. CDR3 DNA: TGTGCCGCAGCAGCGAGCAATCAGCCCCAGCATTTT.

The chain employs TRBV5-4 and TRBJ2-4; the D gene could be TRBD1 or TRBD2 (5 bases each). The CDR3 runs 13 residues. The V end was cut by 4 bases, the J end by 9 bases, with 14 bases between. Germline V gene lookup returns CDR1 SGHNT and CDR2 YYREEE (reference sequence). CDR3 coding DNA: TGTGCCAGCAGCCCCCCCCGGGGCATCATTCAGTACTTC. Its protein is CASSPPRGIIQYF.

This clone showed up just once. The chain couples TRBV27 to TRBJ2-2; unclear D gene. V dropped 5 bases and J dropped 0 bases, with 13 bases sitting between them. In germline, CDR1 is MNHEY, CDR2 SMNVEV (reference sequence). The CDR3 consists of 16 residues. The chain's CDR3 is CASSTGVTSNTGELFF. Written as DNA, the CDR3 is TGTGCCAGCAGTACCGGCGTTACATCGAACACCGGGGAGCTGTTTTTT.

This chain links TRBV14 with TRBJ2-1, with D possibly being TRBD1 (6 bases). Germline CDR1 reads SGHDN; CDR2 reads FVKESK. V lost 4 bases, J lost 7 bases, and 17 bases lay in between. The CDR3 has 15 residues. CDR3 sequence (DNA): TGTGCCAGCAGCCTAGGGACACTTCGAGGGAATGAGCAGTTCTTC. This codes for CASSLGTLRGNEQFF.

The chain uses TRBV10-3 and TRBJ2-7; TRBD1 agrees at 7 bases. Unmatched junction bases numbered 8, after V lost 3 bases and J lost 0 bases. Germline-derived CDR1 and CDR2 are ENHRY and SYGVKD. CDR3 size: 16 residues. CDR3 sequence reads: CAISDERGQSSYEQYF. DNA for the CDR3: TGTGCCATCAGTGATGAAAGGGGGCAAAGCTCCTACGAGCAGTACTTC.

This chain links TRBV6-1 with TRBJ2-3; unclear D gene. The germline gives CDR1 MNHNS, CDR2 SASEGT. The CDR3 length is 14 residues. V lost 1 base to trimming and J lost 8 bases, with 13 bases between them. The CDR3 nucleotides read TGTGCCAGCAGTGAAGATGGCAATTCGCTTACGCAGTATTTT. Residues: CASSEDGNSLTQYF.

The chain has TRBV6-5 and TRBJ1-2; D remains ambiguous. CDR3 length: 13 residues. Germline V gives CDR1 MNHEY, CDR2 SVGAGI. V dropped 8 bases and J dropped 4 bases, with 14 bases sitting between them. CDR3 DNA: TGTGCCAGCCGGTCAGACCCTCGCTATGGCTACACCTTC. Amino acids: CASRSDPRYGYTF.